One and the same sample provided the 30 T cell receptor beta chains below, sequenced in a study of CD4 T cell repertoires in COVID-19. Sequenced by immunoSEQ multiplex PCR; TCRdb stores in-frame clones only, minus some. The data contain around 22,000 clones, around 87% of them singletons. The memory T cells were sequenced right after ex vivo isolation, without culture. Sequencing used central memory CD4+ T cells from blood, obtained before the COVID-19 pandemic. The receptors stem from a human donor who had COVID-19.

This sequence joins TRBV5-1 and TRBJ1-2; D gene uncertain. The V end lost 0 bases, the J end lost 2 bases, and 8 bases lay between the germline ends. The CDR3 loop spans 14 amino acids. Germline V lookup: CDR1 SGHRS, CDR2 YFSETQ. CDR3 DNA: TGCGCCAGCAGCTTGGAAGCTGAAAACTATGGCTACACCTTC. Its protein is CASSLEAENYGYTF. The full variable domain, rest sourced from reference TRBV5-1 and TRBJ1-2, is KAGVTQTPRYLIKTRGQQVTLSCSPISGHRSVSWYQQTPGQGLQFLFEYFSETQRNKGNFPGRFSGRQFSNSRSEMNVSTLELGDSALYLCASSLEAENYGYTFGSGTRLTVV.

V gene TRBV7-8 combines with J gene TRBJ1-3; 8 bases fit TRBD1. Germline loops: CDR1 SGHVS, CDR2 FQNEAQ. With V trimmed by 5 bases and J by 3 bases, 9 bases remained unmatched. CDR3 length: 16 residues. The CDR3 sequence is CASSQYGQGGGNTIYF. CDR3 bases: TGTGCCAGCAGCCAGTACGGACAGGGTGGTGGAAACACCATATATTTT.

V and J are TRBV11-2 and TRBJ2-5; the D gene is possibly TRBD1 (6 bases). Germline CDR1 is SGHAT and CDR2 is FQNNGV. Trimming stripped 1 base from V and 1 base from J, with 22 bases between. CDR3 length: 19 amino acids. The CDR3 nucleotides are TGTGCCAGCAGCTTAGGGCGCAGGGGAAGTATATGGGCCCAAGAGACCCAGTACTTC. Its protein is CASSLGRRGSIWAQETQYF.

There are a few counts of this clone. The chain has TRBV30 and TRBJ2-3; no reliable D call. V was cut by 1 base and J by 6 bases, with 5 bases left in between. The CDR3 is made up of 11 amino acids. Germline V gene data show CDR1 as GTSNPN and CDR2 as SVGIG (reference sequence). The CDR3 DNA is TGTGCCTGGAGTGCCGTTGATACGCAGTATTTT. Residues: CAWSAVDTQYF.

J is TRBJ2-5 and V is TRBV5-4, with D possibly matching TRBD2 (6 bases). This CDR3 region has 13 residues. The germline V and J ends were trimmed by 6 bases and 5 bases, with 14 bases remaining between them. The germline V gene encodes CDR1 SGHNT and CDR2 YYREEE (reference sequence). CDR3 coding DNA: TGTGCCAGCACTCGGGGGTTGCGGGAGACCCAGTACTTC. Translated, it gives CASTRGLRETQYF.

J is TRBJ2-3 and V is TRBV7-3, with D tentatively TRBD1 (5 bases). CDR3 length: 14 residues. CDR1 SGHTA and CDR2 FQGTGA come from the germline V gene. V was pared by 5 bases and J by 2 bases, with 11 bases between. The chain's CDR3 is CASSPRQITDTQYF. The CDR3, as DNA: TGTGCCAGCAGCCCCCGACAGATCACAGATACGCAGTATTTT.

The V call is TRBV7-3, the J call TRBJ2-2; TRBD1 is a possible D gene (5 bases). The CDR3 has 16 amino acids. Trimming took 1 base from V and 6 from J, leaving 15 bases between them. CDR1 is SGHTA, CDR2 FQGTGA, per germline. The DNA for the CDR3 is TGTGCCAGCAGCTTAAGCCCCCTCAGGGTTGCCGGGGAGCTGTTTTTT. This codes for CASSLSPLRVAGELFF.

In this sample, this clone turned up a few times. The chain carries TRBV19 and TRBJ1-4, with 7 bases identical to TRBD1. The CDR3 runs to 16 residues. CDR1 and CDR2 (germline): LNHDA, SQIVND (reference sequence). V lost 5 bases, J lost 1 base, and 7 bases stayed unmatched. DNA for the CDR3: TGTGCCAGTAGTTCGGGGACAGTAGGAACTAATGAAAAACTGTTTTTT. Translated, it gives CASSSGTVGTNEKLFF.

The CDR3 DNA reads TGCAGCGTTGACGTGAGGGACAGTTCTAGCGGGAGGACAGATACGCAGTATTTT. This encodes CSVDVRDSSSGRTDTQYF. The chain carries TRBV29-1 and TRBJ2-3, with TRBD2 matching 11 bases. Germline V gene lookup returns CDR1 SQVTM and CDR2 ANQGSEA. Trimming took 3 bases from V and 3 from J; bases not matched to a gene: 14. The CDR3 loop spans 18 amino acids.

The CDR3 nucleotides read TGTGCCAGCAGCTTGGGCGGGACAGGGCATGGCTACACCTTC. Translated: CASSLGGTGHGYTF. The J gene is TRBJ1-2, the V gene TRBV7-8, with 9 bases matching TRBD1. V lost 3 bases, J lost 6 bases, and 5 bases stayed unmatched. Germline CDR1 reads SGHVS; CDR2 reads FQNEAQ. CDR3 length equals 14 residues.

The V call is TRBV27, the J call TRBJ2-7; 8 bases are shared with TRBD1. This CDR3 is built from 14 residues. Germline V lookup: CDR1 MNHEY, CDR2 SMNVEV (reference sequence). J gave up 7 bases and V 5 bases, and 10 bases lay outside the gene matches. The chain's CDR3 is CASSPGGTGFEQYF. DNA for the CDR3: TGTGCCAGCAGTCCTGGAGGGACAGGCTTTGAGCAGTACTTC.

DNA of the CDR3: TGTGCCAGCAGTGACTTCCGCGGGGCGTCGAACACTGAAGCTTTCTTT. Protein product: CASSDFRGASNTEAFF. The V gene is TRBV6-6, the J gene TRBJ1-1; D is possibly TRBD1 (5 bases). The CDR3 totals 16 residues. From germline, CDR1 is MNHNY and CDR2 SVGAGI (reference sequence). V was cut by 5 bases and J by 1 base, with 17 bases left in between.

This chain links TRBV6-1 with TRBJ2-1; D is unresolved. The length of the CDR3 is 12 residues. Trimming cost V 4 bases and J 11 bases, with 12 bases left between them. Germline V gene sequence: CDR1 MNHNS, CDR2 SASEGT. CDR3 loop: CASSVTREKQFF. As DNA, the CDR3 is TGTGCCAGCAGTGTGACAAGAGAGAAGCAGTTCTTC.

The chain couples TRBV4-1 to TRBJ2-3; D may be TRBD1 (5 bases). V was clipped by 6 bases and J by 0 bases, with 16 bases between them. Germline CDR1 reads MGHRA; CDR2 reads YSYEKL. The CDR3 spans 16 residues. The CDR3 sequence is CASRLVDTSSTDTQYF. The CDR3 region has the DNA TGCGCCAGCAGGCTTGTGGACACTTCTAGCACAGATACGCAGTATTTT.

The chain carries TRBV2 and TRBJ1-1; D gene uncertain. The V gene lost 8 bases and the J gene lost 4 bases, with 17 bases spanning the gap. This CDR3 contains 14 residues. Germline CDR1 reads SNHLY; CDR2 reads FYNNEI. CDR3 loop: CASSRGVGGTEAFF. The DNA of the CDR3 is TGTGCCAGCTCGCGTGGGGTAGGAGGCACTGAAGCTTTCTTT.

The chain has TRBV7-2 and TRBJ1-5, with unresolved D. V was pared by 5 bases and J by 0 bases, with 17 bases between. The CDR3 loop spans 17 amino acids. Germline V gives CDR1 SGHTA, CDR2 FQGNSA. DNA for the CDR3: TGTGCCAGCAGCCCAACCCCGACACGGTATAGCAATCAGCCCCAGCATTTT. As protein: CASSPTPTRYSNQPQHF.

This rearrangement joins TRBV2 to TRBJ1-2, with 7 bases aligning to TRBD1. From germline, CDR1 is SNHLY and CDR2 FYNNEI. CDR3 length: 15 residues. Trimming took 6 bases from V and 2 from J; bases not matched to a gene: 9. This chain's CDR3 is CASSPGGGGNYGYTF. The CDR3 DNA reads TGTGCCAGCAGCCCCGGCGGAGGGGGCAACTATGGCTACACCTTC. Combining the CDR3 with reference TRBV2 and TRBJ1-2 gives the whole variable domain EPEVTQTPSHQVTQMGQEVILRCVPISNHLYFYWYRQILGQKVEFLVSFYNNEISEKSEIFDDQFSVERPDGSNFTLKIRSTKLEDSAMYFCASSPGGGGNYGYTFGSGTRLTVV.

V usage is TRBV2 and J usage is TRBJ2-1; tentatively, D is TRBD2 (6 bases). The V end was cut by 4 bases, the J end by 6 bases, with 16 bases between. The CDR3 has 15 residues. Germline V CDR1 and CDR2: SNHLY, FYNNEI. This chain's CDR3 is CASSGGTLSVNEQFF. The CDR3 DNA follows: TGTGCCAGCAGTGGGGGGACTCTATCGGTCAATGAGCAGTTCTTC.

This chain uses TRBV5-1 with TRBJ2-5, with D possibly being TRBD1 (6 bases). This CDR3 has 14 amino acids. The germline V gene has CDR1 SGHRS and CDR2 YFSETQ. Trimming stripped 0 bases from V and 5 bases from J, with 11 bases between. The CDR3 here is CASSLDRVGETQYF. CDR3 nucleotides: TGCGCCAGCAGCTTGGACAGGGTCGGTGAGACCCAGTACTTC.

CDR3 in DNA: TGTGCTAGTGGTTTGGAGCGGAGGGGTCTTAGGTATACCCCCACAGATACGCAGTATTTT. Translation gives CASGLERRGLRYTPTDTQYF. The genes are TRBV12-5 and TRBJ2-3; weak D call: TRBD2 (6 bases). V lost 1 base to trimming and J lost 2 bases, with 25 bases between them. Germline CDR1 reads LGHNT; CDR2 reads FRNRAP. The CDR3 totals 20 residues.

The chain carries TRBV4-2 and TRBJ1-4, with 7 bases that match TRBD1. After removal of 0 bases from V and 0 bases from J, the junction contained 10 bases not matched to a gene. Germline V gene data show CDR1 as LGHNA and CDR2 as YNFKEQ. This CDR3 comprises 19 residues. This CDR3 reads CASSQDPARGVSTNEKLFF. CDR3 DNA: TGTGCCAGCAGCCAAGATCCAGCCAGGGGGGTCTCAACTAATGAAAAACTGTTTTTT.

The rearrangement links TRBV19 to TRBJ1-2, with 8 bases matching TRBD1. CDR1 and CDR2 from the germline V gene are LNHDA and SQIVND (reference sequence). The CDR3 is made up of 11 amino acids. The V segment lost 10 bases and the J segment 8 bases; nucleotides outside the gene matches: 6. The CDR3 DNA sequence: TGTGCCACCGGACAGGGTCTGGGCTACACCTTC. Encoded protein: CATGQGLGYTF.

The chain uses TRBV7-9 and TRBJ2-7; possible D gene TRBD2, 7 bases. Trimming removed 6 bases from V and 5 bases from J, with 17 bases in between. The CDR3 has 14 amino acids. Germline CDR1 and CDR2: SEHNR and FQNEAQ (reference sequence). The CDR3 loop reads CASRPGLKGDEQYF. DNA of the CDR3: TGTGCCAGCAGGCCGGGACTAAAGGGGGACGAGCAGTACTTC.

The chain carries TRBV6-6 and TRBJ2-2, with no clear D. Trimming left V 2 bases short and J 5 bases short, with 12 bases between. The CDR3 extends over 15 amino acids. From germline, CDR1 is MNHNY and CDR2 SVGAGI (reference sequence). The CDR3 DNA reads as TGTGCCAGCAGTTACGGGCCAACACGGACCGGGGAGCTGTTTTTT. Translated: CASSYGPTRTGELFF.

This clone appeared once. CDR3 protein: CASSMGQGRNQPQHF. DNA for the CDR3: TGTGCCAGTAGTATGGGACAGGGTAGAAATCAGCCCCAGCATTTT. The chain uses TRBV19 and TRBJ1-5; the match to TRBD1 covers 9 bases. The CDR3 has 15 amino acids. J gave up 4 bases and V 3 bases, and 4 bases lay outside the gene matches. Germline V gene lookup returns CDR1 LNHDA and CDR2 SQIVND (reference sequence).

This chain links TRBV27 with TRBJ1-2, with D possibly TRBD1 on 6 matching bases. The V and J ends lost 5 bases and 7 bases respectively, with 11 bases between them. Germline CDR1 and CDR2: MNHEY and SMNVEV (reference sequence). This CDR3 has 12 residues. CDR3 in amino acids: CASSPTGFGYTF. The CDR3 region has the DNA TGTGCCAGCAGTCCAACAGGGTTTGGCTACACCTTC.

DNA of the CDR3: TGTGCCATATACCCGGGACAGGGGGCCGAGCAGTACTTC. This translates into CAIYPGQGAEQYF. The J gene is TRBJ2-7, the V gene TRBV10-3; the match to TRBD1 covers 12 bases. Germline CDR1 and CDR2: ENHRY and SYGVKD. The CDR3 is made up of 13 amino acids. Trimming at V came to 9 bases and at J to 6 bases, leaving 6 bases not matched to a gene.

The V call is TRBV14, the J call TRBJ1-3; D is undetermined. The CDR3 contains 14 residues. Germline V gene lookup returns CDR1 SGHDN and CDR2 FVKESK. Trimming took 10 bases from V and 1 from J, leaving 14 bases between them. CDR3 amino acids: CATSTARSGNTIYF. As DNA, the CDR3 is TGTGCCACCAGTACTGCCCGGTCTGGAAACACCATATATTTT.

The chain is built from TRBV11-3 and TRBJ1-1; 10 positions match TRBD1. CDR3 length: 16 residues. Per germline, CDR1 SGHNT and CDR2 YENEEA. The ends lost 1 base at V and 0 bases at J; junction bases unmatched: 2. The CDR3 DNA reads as TGTGCCAGCAGCTTAGGGGGACAGGGGTTGAACACTGAAGCTTTCTTT. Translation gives CASSLGGQGLNTEAFF.

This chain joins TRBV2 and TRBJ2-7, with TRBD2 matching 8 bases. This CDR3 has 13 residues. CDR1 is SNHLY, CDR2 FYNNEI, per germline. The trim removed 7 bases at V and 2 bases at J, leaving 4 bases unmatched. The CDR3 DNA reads TGTGCCAGCAAGGCGGGAGGAACCTACGAGCAGTACTTC. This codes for CASKAGGTYEQYF.